Below, one T cell receptor beta chain is given with its context. Sample treatment: roughly 18 received Ad26.COV2.S at low or high dose, single or two shots; 5 received placebo; per-sample allocation not given. Collection of the samples took place on day 63 after the first injection of vaccine or placebo. The sample originates from a study of Ad26.COV2.S vaccination and SARS-CoV-2 variants. Study overall: In the study, Ad26.COV2.S was injected intramuscularly once, or twice 56 days apart.

The CDR3 consists of 9 residues. Trimming removed 7 bases from V and 8 bases from J, with 8 bases in between. CDR1 and CDR2 from the germline V gene are DFQATT and SNEGSKA (reference sequence). Some clones are missing from TCRdb's copy, which holds only in-frame ones; the method was immunoSEQ multiplex PCR. The repertoire consists of more than 300,000 clones, with about 82% occurring once and the leading ten covering 2% to 2.5%. The clonotype comes from a person between 18 and 65 years old who received the Ad26.COV2.S COVID-19 vaccine or a placebo. This specimen was peripheral blood, taken in a trial of Ad26.COV2.S vaccine versus placebo. The gene calls are TRBV20-1 and TRBJ1-2; D remains unclear. CDR3 residues: CSEGRGYTF. In nucleotides, the CDR3 is TGCAGTGAAGGTAGAGGCTACACCTTC.